These 10 T cell receptor beta chains originate from one sample sequenced in a study of T cell responses to AZD1222 COVID-19 vaccine. Profiling relied on immunoSEQ multiplex PCR, and the TCRdb table lists in-frame clones only, not all of them. The table has tens of thousands of clones, 85% to 90% seen once. This specimen consisted of peripheral blood, obtained on day 0 of AZD1222 vaccination. These receptors originate from an adult in good health.

The V call is TRBV7-2, the J call TRBJ1-5; 7 bases agree with TRBD1. V trimming: 5 bases; J trimming: 3 bases; junction bases outside the gene matches: 7. This CDR3 region has 15 residues. Germline V gives CDR1 SGHTA, CDR2 FQGNSA. This CDR3 is CASSPEGTVNQPQHF. DNA for the CDR3: TGTGCCAGCAGCCCCGAGGGGACAGTCAATCAGCCCCAGCATTTT.

The chain uses TRBV6-1 and TRBJ1-2; 12 positions match TRBD1. The V and J ends lost 5 bases and 8 bases, in that order; junction bases with no gene match: 3. Germline V gives CDR1 MNHNS, CDR2 SASEGT. The CDR3 is 13 residues long. CDR3 sequence: CASSTGTGGGYTF. Written as DNA, the CDR3 is TGTGCCAGCAGTACCGGGACAGGGGGCGGCTACACCTTC.

V usage is TRBV4-2 and J usage is TRBJ2-2, with TRBD1 matching over 8 bases. The germline CDR1 and CDR2 sequences are LGHNA and YNFKEQ. This CDR3 contains 15 residues. V was clipped by 3 bases and J by 7 bases; unmatched bases: 7. In nucleotides, the CDR3 is TGTGCCAGCAGCCAGACCGACAGGGGAAACGGGGAGCTGTTTTTT. Its translation is CASSQTDRGNGELFF.

The chain joins TRBV5-1 to TRBJ1-5; unclear D gene. Germline lookup yields CDR1 SGHRS and CDR2 YFSETQ. The CDR3 covers 15 residues. Trimming removed 1 base from V and 4 bases from J, with 12 bases in between. CDR3 amino acids: CASSLRAGGNQPQHF. CDR3 sequence (DNA): TGCGCCAGCAGCTTGAGGGCAGGCGGTAATCAGCCCCAGCATTTT.

The gene calls are TRBV19 and TRBJ1-5; D remains unclear. CDR1 and CDR2 (germline): LNHDA, SQIVND (reference sequence). V lost 3 bases, J lost 5 bases, and 14 bases lay in between. The CDR3 sequence is 15 residues long. The CDR3 loop reads CASSMLAAGDQPQHF. The CDR3 nucleotides are TGTGCCAGTAGTATGCTGGCAGCAGGTGATCAGCCCCAGCATTTT.

The chain has TRBV5-1 and TRBJ1-6; a possible D gene is TRBD1 (5 bases). Trimming took off 3 bases at V and 0 bases at J, with 7 bases between the two ends. Germline CDR1 reads SGHRS; CDR2 reads YFSETQ. The CDR3 sequence is 15 residues long. The CDR3 spells CASSWDVSYNSPLHF. The CDR3 DNA is TGCGCCAGCAGCTGGGACGTCTCCTATAATTCACCCCTCCACTTT.

The J gene is TRBJ2-7, the V gene TRBV19; 12 nucleotides agree with TRBD2. Germline lookup yields CDR1 LNHDA and CDR2 SQIVND (reference sequence). J lost 6 bases, V lost 3 bases, and 9 bases had no gene match. The CDR3 totals 16 residues. The CDR3 is CASSIALAGGFREQYF. CDR3 bases: TGTGCCAGTAGTATCGCGCTAGCGGGGGGGTTTCGCGAGCAGTACTTC.

This clone was seen a single time. The chain employs TRBV30 and TRBJ1-4; 7 bases are shared with TRBD1. Germline lookup yields CDR1 GTSNPN and CDR2 SVGIG (reference sequence). Trimming removed 0 bases from V and 7 bases from J; junction bases left unmatched: 5. This CDR3 region has 14 residues. This chain's CDR3 is CAWSVGGEGEKLFF. The CDR3, as DNA: TGTGCCTGGAGTGTAGGGGGCGAGGGTGAAAAACTGTTTTTT.

The chain joins TRBV7-2 to TRBJ2-7, with 10 bases lining up with TRBD2. The germline CDR1 and CDR2 sequences are SGHTA and FQGNSA. V shed 2 bases, J shed 0 bases, and the junction held 1 base outside the gene matches. CDR3 size: 15 residues. The CDR3 DNA reads TGTGCCAGCAGCTTAAGACTAGCGGGCTCCTACGAGCAGTACTTC. Translated, it gives CASSLRLAGSYEQYF.

This clone was seen a handful of times. The gene calls are TRBV27 and TRBJ2-7; 7 bases fit TRBD1. The CDR3 runs 14 residues. J gave up 6 bases and V 5 bases, and 10 bases lay outside the gene matches. The germline V gene encodes CDR1 MNHEY and CDR2 SMNVEV (reference sequence). CDR3 loop: CASSRSPTGIEQYF. In DNA form, the CDR3 reads TGTGCCAGCAGTCGCTCACCGACAGGGATCGAGCAGTACTTC.